This T cell receptor (beta chain) was captured by sequencing in a study of T cells after yellow fever vaccination. The ends were cut back, 3 bases at V and 6 bases at J, with 6 bases in the middle. This CDR3 has 13 amino acids. The germline CDR1 and CDR2 sequences are ENHRY and SYGVKD. In its sample, this clonotype was seen many times. In TCRdb, the 5' RACE reads were re-called with MiXCR into one record per CDR3 protein. This sample yields roughly 170,000 distinct CDR3 sequences, of which about 6.2% are seen a single time; roughly 3% belongs to the top ten. The TCR comes from a man between 18 and 29 years old who received the YFV17D yellow fever vaccine. The chain has TRBV10-3 and TRBJ1-6; unclear D gene. The sequencing here drew on CD4+ T cells sorted from PBMCs, taken on the day of the first yellow fever vaccination. The chain's CDR3 is CAISENGNSPLHF. The CDR3 DNA sequence: TGTGCCATCAGTGAAAACGGTAATTCACCCCTCCACTTT.